A single sample is the source of the 24 T cell receptor beta chains below, sequenced in a study of T cell changes during pregnancy in multiple sclerosis. Method: immunoSEQ multiplex PCR; TCRdb's copy keeps in-frame clones and lacks some. The sample yields about 92,000 clones, over 80% seen once. The specimen was peripheral blood, collected in the first trimester of pregnancy. These receptors were obtained from a female donor with multiple sclerosis, enrolled in a pregnancy study.

The CDR3 DNA reads as TGTGCCAGCAGCCAAATAGGCGGAACTAGCAATCAGCCCCAGCATTTT. It translates to CASSQIGGTSNQPQHF. This chain links TRBV7-2 with TRBJ1-5; no definite D call. Trimming cost V 5 bases and J 0 bases, with 14 bases left between them. CDR3 length: 16 amino acids. The germline gives CDR1 SGHTA, CDR2 FQGNSA.

The CDR3 loop is CASSLSGGATEAFF. The CDR3 DNA reads as TGTGCCAGCAGCTTGAGTGGAGGGGCCACTGAAGCTTTCTTT. This chain connects TRBV7-2 to TRBJ1-1; TRBD1 is a possible D gene (5 bases). The CDR3 is 14 amino acids. Germline assignment: CDR1 SGHTA and CDR2 FQGNSA. Trimming pared 3 bases from V and 4 bases from J, leaving 12 bases between.

This clone has just one count. The gene calls are TRBV4-2 and TRBJ2-7; D ambiguous. V lost 2 bases to trimming and J lost 1 base, with 18 bases between them. CDR3 length: 17 residues. Germline CDR1 reads LGHNA; CDR2 reads YNFKEQ. The CDR3 nucleotides are TGTGCCAGCAGCCAAAGCCCGCCGGGTCCGTGGTCCTACGAGCAGTACTTC. This translates into CASSQSPPGPWSYEQYF.

This rearrangement joins TRBV7-9 to TRBJ2-1, with a tentative D call TRBD2 (6 bases). V shed 3 bases and J shed 4 bases, with 13 bases lying between them. CDR3 length: 15 residues. Germline V CDR1 and CDR2: SEHNR, FQNEAQ (reference sequence). The CDR3 region has the DNA TGTGCCAGCAGCTTTTGGAGGGCCCCATACAATGAGCAGTTCTTC. It yields the protein CASSFWRAPYNEQFF. The full variable domain, rest sourced from reference TRBV7-9 and TRBJ2-1, is DTGVSQNPRHKITKRGQNVTFRCDPISEHNRLYWYRQTLGQGPEFLTYFQNEAQLEKSRLLSDRFSAERPKGSFSTLEIQRTEQGDSAMYLCASSFWRAPYNEQFFGPGTRLTVL.

The rearrangement joins TRBV18 to TRBJ2-2, with D tentatively TRBD2 (5 bases). V was pared by 6 bases and J by 2 bases, with 10 bases between. The CDR3 loop spans 14 amino acids. Germline CDR1 and CDR2: KGHSH and LQKENI. In DNA, the CDR3 is TGTGCCAGCTCCCCCCGACTAAACACCGGGGAGCTGTTTTTT. It yields the protein CASSPRLNTGELFF. The full variable domain, completed using reference TRBV18 and TRBJ2-2, is NAGVMQNPRHLVRRRGQEARLRCSPMKGHSHVYWYRQLPEEGLKFMVYLQKENIIDESGMPKERFSAEFPKEGPSILRIQQVVRGDSAAYFCASSPRLNTGELFFGEGSRLTVL.

This chain links TRBV5-1 with TRBJ2-3, with D tentatively TRBD1 (6 bases). V was clipped by 5 bases and J by 1 base, with 17 bases between them. Germline lookup yields CDR1 SGHRS and CDR2 YFSETQ. The CDR3 consists of 16 residues. CDR3 loop: CASSQSRRTGTDTQYF. Here the CDR3 DNA reads TGCGCCAGCAGTCAGAGCCGTAGGACAGGCACAGATACGCAGTATTTT.

The V gene is TRBV10-3, the J gene TRBJ1-1; TRBD1 is a possible D gene (5 bases). V dropped 3 bases and J dropped 3 bases, with 14 bases sitting between them. This CDR3 has 15 residues. Germline CDR1 ENHRY, CDR2 SYGVKD. CDR3 sequence: CAISDGAGRDTEAFF. CDR3 in DNA: TGTGCCATCAGTGATGGGGCAGGGAGGGACACTGAAGCTTTCTTT.

The chain links TRBV5-1 to TRBJ1-3, with TRBD1 matching over 7 bases. J was trimmed by 4 bases and V by 2 bases; bases with no gene match: 3. This CDR3 is built from 14 residues. The V gene's germline CDR1 is SGHRS and CDR2 YFSETQ. The chain's CDR3 is CASSLNRGGNTIYF. The CDR3 nucleotides read TGCGCCAGCAGCTTAAACAGGGGAGGAAACACCATATATTTT.

The rearrangement uses TRBV29-1 and TRBJ2-5; 7 positions agree with TRBD2. Germline V gene sequence: CDR1 SQVTM, CDR2 ANQGSEA. V was pared by 4 bases and J by 7 bases, with 12 bases of the junction left unmatched. This CDR3 comprises 14 residues. CDR3 residues: CSVGSGTGRLTQYF. The CDR3 DNA is TGCAGCGTTGGGAGCGGGACGGGGAGGCTGACCCAGTACTTC.

The CDR3 protein is CASSLSEAGGYEQYF. The CDR3 DNA follows: TGTGCCAGCAGTTTATCTGAGGCGGGAGGGTACGAGCAGTACTTC. The V and J genes are TRBV28 and TRBJ2-7, with TRBD2 identical over 9 bases. The CDR3 has 15 amino acids. V dropped 1 base and J dropped 4; count of bases not matched to a gene: 5. Looked up from germline, CDR1 is MDHEN and CDR2 is SYDVKM.

In this sample, this clone turned up once. This chain uses TRBV7-2 with TRBJ2-7; D is unclear. The germline V gene has CDR1 SGHTA and CDR2 FQGNSA. The V gene lost 4 bases and the J gene lost 2 bases, with 3 bases spanning the gap. The CDR3 is 11 residues long. The CDR3: CASSSTYEQYF. The CDR3 DNA reads TGTGCCAGCAGCTCTACCTACGAGCAGTACTTC. The variable domain in full, with the rest retrieved from reference TRBV7-2 and TRBJ2-7, is GAGVSQSPSNKVTEKGKDVELRCDPISGHTALYWYRQSLGQGLEFLIYFQGNSAPDKSGLPSDRFSAERTGGSVSTLTIQRTQQEDSAVYLCASSSTYEQYFGPGTRLTVT.

The rearrangement links TRBV7-2 to TRBJ1-1; the match to TRBD1 covers 9 bases. Germline lookup yields CDR1 SGHTA and CDR2 FQGNSA. The CDR3 spans 14 residues. V shed 3 bases, J shed 10 bases, and the junction held 9 bases outside the gene matches. CDR3 nucleotides: TGTGCCAGCAGCTTCTTGGGACAGGGCGCCGGAGCTTTCTTT. Its protein product is CASSFLGQGAGAFF.

The V and J genes are TRBV30 and TRBJ2-2; 7 bases match TRBD1. The CDR3 runs 14 residues. J was trimmed by 2 bases and V by 2 bases; bases with no gene match: 2. CDR1 and CDR2 from the germline V gene are GTSNPN and SVGIG (reference sequence). CDR3 loop: CAWSRDSNTGELFF. CDR3 sequence (DNA): TGTGCCTGGAGTAGGGACAGCAACACCGGGGAGCTGTTTTTT.

The chain links TRBV2 to TRBJ2-2; 7 bases line up with TRBD2. Germline V gene data show CDR1 as SNHLY and CDR2 as FYNNEI. Trimming removed 6 bases from V and 5 bases from J; junction bases left unmatched: 6. The CDR3 runs to 14 residues. The CDR3 spells CASRTGLLTGELFF. The CDR3 region has the DNA TGTGCCAGCAGAACGGGACTACTTACCGGGGAGCTGTTTTTT.

The genes are TRBV4-1 and TRBJ2-7, with D possibly TRBD1 on 5 matching bases. CDR1 is MGHRA and CDR2 is YSYEKL in the germline V gene. Trimming removed 0 bases from V and 6 bases from J, with 12 bases in between. This CDR3 has 14 amino acids. The CDR3 bases are TGCGCCAGCAGCCAAGAGGGGCAGGGTGGCGAGCAGTACTTC. As protein: CASSQEGQGGEQYF.

The chain recombines TRBV19 with TRBJ1-1; TRBD1 aligns across 7 bases. The trim removed 9 bases at V and 6 bases at J, leaving 13 bases unmatched. Germline assignment: CDR1 LNHDA and CDR2 SQIVND (reference sequence). The CDR3 is 14 amino acids. Written as DNA, the CDR3 is TGTGCCAGCAATCACAGGACAGGACGGGCTGAAGCTTTCTTT. Translated: CASNHRTGRAEAFF.

This chain links TRBV7-9 with TRBJ2-7; TRBD1 agrees at 10 bases. Germline V lookup: CDR1 SEHNR, CDR2 FQNEAQ (reference sequence). V gave up 6 bases and J gave up 0 bases; unmatched junction bases: 5. The CDR3 length is 15 residues. CDR3 residues: CASRRDRGSSYEQYF. The CDR3 DNA reads TGTGCCAGCAGGAGGGACAGGGGCAGCTCCTACGAGCAGTACTTC.

The rearrangement uses TRBV30 and TRBJ1-2; 7 bases line up with TRBD1. Trimming removed 0 bases from V and 1 base from J; junction bases left unmatched: 5. This CDR3 region has 15 residues. In germline, CDR1 is GTSNPN, CDR2 SVGIG (reference sequence). The CDR3 is CAWSVRTGDNYGYTF. The DNA for the CDR3 is TGTGCCTGGAGTGTACGGACAGGCGATAACTATGGCTACACCTTC.

This clone appeared a single time. V usage is TRBV6-5 and J usage is TRBJ1-1, with 9 bases matching TRBD1. Germline CDR1 MNHEY, CDR2 SVGAGI. The CDR3 totals 14 residues. The junction had 6 bases not matched to a gene; V was cut back by 6 bases and J by 4 bases. The CDR3 reads CASRRDRVSTEAFF. CDR3 nucleotide sequence: TGTGCCAGCAGACGGGACAGGGTAAGCACTGAAGCTTTCTTT.

This chain joins TRBV2 and TRBJ2-2; 11 bases are shared with TRBD2. Germline loops: CDR1 SNHLY, CDR2 FYNNEI. The CDR3 is 17 residues long. J gave up 3 bases and V 6 bases, and 9 bases lay outside the gene matches. CDR3 in amino acids: CASSGSPSGRYTGELFF. CDR3 in DNA: TGTGCCAGCAGCGGTTCGCCTAGCGGGAGGTACACCGGGGAGCTGTTTTTT.

This chain uses TRBV9 with TRBJ1-1; 7 bases align to TRBD1. The ends lost 0 bases at V and 2 bases at J; junction bases unmatched: 4. Germline CDR1 reads SGDLS; CDR2 reads YYNGEE. CDR3 length: 15 amino acids. The CDR3 is CASSVEGQTNTEAFF. As DNA, the CDR3 is TGTGCCAGCAGCGTAGAGGGACAGACAAACACTGAAGCTTTCTTT.

This rearrangement joins TRBV19 to TRBJ1-5; D possibly corresponds to TRBD1 (5 bases). V was cut by 3 bases and J by 5 bases, with 17 bases left in between. CDR1 LNHDA and CDR2 SQIVND come from the germline V gene (reference sequence). CDR3 length: 16 amino acids. The CDR3 sequence is CASSIPAGMVYQPQHF. The CDR3 region has the DNA TGTGCCAGTAGTATTCCGGCAGGGATGGTATATCAGCCCCAGCATTTT.

This chain connects TRBV14 to TRBJ1-4; perhaps TRBD1 as D (6 bases). This CDR3 is built from 19 residues. Trimming took off 4 bases at V and 1 base at J, with 22 bases between the two ends. In germline, CDR1 is SGHDN, CDR2 FVKESK. In DNA form, the CDR3 reads TGTGCCAGCAGCCCCTTGGGCCAGGGGAGTGCGGGAACTAATGAAAAACTGTTTTTT. It codes for CASSPLGQGSAGTNEKLFF.

The chain recombines TRBV25-1 with TRBJ2-3; 7 nucleotides agree with TRBD2. J lost 9 bases, V lost 3 bases, and 6 bases had no gene match. Germline CDR1 and CDR2: MGHDK and SYGVNS. The length of the CDR3 is 13 residues. This CDR3 reads CASSEGLLLTQYF. In DNA form, the CDR3 reads TGTGCCAGCAGTGAGGGACTACTTTTAACGCAGTATTTT.